Detailed here is one T cell receptor beta chain. The data are from a study of blood T cell repertoires in COVID-19. Background on the study: Both acute and convalescent COVID-19 samples were obtained from the United States, Italy and Spain. Nucleic acid was either cDNA or gDNA, and it came from T cells, B-cell-depleted T cells, or PBMCs.

CDR1 and CDR2 (germline): MNHNY, SVGAGI (reference sequence). V was cut by 1 base and J by 7 bases, with 8 bases left in between. This CDR3 has 13 residues. As originally analysed: Amplification of reference gene primers was used by the study to estimate nucleated cell counts. Sequencing was performed with immunoSEQ multiplex PCR; in TCRdb, only in-frame clones are kept and a portion is missing. The V and J calls and clone size come from that table; D and trimming were worked out from the DNA. This table has tens of thousands of clones, approximately 80% appearing once. This chain connects TRBV6-6 to TRBJ1-5; D is possibly TRBD1 (5 bases). The specimen was peripheral blood. The clonotype comes from a woman aged 45-60 years with acute or convalescent COVID-19. In DNA form, the CDR3 reads TGTGCCAGCAGTTACTTACAGGAACAGCCCCAGCATTTT. It is translated as CASSYLQEQPQHF.